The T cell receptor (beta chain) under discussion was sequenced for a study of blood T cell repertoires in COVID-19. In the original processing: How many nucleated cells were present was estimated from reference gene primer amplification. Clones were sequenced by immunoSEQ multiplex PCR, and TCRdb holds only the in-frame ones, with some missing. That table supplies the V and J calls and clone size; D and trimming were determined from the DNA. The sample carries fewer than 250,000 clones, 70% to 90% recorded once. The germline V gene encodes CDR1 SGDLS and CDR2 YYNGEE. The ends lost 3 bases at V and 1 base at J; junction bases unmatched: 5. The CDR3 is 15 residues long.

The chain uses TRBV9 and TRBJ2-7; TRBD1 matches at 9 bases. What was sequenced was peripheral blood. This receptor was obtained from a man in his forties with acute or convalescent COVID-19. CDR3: CASSEGQGLSYEQYF. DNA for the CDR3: TGTGCCAGCAGCGAGGGACAGGGTTTGTCCTACGAGCAGTACTTC.